This T cell receptor (beta chain) came from a study of PD-1 blockade in classical Hodgkin lymphoma. Broader study findings: The study found that TCR diversity rose significantly by C4D1 in CD4+ but not CD8+ cells. Relapsed/refractory patients reportedly had the lowest baseline TCR diversity, below newly diagnosed patients, who were below healthy donors.

The repertoire was sequenced with immunoSEQ multiplex PCR; TCRdb's copy has only in-frame clones and lacks some. In the table there are about 22,000 clones, around 86% of which are singletons. V dropped 5 bases and J dropped 6; count of bases not matched to a gene: 8. The CDR3 is 14 residues long. CDR1 is MNHEY, CDR2 SVGAGI, per germline. Autologous stem cell transplantation was followed by relapse in every patient, and brentuximab vedotin exposure varied. For this clone: Antigen unknown.

The specimen was peripheral blood mononuclear cells (PBMCs), collected before the second cycle of nivolumab. The gene calls are TRBV6-5 and TRBJ2-7, with TRBD1 matching 9 bases. The source of this sequence is a human donor with classical Hodgkin lymphoma. The CDR3 sequence is CASSIPGTGSEQYF. CDR3 DNA sequence: TGTGCCAGCAGTATACCCGGGACAGGGAGCGAGCAGTACTTC.